This T cell receptor (beta chain) was identified during a study of graft-versus-host responses after intestinal transplantation. The study's findings and limits: Allograft graft-versus-host to host-versus-graft clonal ratios ran high in patients with graft-donor T cell macrochimerism. Some GvH clones appeared in ileal mucosa or blood before recipient bone marrow.

CDR3 length: 14 residues. Germline V gene lookup returns CDR1 SGHNT and CDR2 YYREEE (reference sequence). J was trimmed by 10 bases and V by 4 bases; bases with no gene match: 10. This clone was observed a single time. The antigen remains undetermined. The data were produced by immunoSEQ multiplex PCR, yet TCRdb's version contains in-frame clones alone and is incomplete. The repertoire consists of around 100,000 clones, with around 94% occurring once and the leading ten covering roughly 0.23%. This sequence joins TRBV5-4 and TRBJ2-1; 8 bases match TRBD2. This TCR came from a human donor who was the organ donor for an intestinal transplant. Source: unstimulated CD4+ T cells sorted from spleen or lymph node cells, taken before transplant. CDR3 residues: CASSLTSGSHEQFF. The CDR3 DNA is TGTGCCAGCAGCCTGACCAGCGGGAGCCACGAGCAGTTCTTC.